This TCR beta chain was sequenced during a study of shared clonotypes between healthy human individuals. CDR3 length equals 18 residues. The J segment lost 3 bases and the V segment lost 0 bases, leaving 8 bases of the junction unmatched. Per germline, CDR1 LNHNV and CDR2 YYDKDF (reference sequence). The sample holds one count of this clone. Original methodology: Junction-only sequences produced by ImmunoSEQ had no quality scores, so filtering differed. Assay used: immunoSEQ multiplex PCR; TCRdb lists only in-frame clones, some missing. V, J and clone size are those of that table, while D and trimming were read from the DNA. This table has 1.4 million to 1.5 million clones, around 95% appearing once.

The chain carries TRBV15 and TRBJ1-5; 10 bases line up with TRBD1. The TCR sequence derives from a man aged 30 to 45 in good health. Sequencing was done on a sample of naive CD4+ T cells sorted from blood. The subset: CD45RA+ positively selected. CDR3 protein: CATSRDGGQGIFNQPQHF. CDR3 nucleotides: TGTGCCACCAGCAGAGATGGGGGACAGGGGATTTTCAATCAGCCCCAGCATTTT.